The T cell receptor beta chain described here comes from a study of shared clonotypes between healthy human individuals. Study-wide points: Clonotypes not shared had lower generation probabilities than those common to all four donors.

V lost 4 bases, J lost 4 bases, and 5 bases lay in between. The CDR3 covers 12 residues. Germline CDR1 reads MRHNA; CDR2 reads SNTAGT. This clone was detected once. Its antigen is not identified. Sequencing used immunoSEQ multiplex PCR; TCRdb keeps in-frame clones, though not all of them. The top ten clones hold under 13% of a sample with fewer than 400,000 clones, around 74% of them seen once. The chain recombines TRBV6-4 with TRBJ1-5, with no clear D. This sequence originates from a man aged 25-40 years in good health. Sequencing input: memory CD4+ T cells sorted from blood. This sample's subset: CD45RA-negative fraction. CDR3 in amino acids: CASSVRNQPQHF. CDR3 nucleotide sequence: TGTGCCAGCAGTGTGAGGAATCAGCCCCAGCATTTT.